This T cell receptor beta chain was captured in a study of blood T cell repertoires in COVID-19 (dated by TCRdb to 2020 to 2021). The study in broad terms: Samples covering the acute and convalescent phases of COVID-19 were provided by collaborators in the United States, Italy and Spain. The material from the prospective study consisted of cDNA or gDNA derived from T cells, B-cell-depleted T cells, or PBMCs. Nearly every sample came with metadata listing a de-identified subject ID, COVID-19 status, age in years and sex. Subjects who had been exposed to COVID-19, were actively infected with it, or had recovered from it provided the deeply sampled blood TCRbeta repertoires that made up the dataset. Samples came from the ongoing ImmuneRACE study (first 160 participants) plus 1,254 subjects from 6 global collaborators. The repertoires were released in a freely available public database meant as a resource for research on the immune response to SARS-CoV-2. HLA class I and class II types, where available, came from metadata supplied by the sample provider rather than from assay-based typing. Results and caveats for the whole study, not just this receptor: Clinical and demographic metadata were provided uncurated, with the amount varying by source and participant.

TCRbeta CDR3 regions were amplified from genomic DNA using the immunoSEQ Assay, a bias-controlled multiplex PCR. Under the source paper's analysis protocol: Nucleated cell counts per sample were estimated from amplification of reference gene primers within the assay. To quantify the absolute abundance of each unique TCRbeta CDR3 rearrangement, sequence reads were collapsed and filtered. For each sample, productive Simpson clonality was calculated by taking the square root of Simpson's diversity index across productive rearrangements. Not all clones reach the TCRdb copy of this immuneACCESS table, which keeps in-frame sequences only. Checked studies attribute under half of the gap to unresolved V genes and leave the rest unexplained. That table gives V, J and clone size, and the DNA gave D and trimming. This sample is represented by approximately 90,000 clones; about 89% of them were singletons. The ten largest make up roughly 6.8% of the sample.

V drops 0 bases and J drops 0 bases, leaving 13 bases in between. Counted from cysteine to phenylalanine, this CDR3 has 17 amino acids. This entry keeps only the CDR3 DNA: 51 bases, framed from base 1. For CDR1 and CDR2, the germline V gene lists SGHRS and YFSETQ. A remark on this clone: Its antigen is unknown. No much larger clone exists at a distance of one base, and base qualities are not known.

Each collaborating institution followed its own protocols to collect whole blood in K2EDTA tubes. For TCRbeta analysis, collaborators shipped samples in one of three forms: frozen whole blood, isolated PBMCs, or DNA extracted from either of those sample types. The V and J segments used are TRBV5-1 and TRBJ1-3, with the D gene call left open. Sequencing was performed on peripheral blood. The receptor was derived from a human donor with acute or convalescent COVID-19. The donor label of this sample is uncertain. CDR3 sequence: CASSLVGGRISGNTIYF. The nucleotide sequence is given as TGCGCCAGCAGCTTGGTTGGAGGACGGATCTCTGGAAACACCATATATTTT.